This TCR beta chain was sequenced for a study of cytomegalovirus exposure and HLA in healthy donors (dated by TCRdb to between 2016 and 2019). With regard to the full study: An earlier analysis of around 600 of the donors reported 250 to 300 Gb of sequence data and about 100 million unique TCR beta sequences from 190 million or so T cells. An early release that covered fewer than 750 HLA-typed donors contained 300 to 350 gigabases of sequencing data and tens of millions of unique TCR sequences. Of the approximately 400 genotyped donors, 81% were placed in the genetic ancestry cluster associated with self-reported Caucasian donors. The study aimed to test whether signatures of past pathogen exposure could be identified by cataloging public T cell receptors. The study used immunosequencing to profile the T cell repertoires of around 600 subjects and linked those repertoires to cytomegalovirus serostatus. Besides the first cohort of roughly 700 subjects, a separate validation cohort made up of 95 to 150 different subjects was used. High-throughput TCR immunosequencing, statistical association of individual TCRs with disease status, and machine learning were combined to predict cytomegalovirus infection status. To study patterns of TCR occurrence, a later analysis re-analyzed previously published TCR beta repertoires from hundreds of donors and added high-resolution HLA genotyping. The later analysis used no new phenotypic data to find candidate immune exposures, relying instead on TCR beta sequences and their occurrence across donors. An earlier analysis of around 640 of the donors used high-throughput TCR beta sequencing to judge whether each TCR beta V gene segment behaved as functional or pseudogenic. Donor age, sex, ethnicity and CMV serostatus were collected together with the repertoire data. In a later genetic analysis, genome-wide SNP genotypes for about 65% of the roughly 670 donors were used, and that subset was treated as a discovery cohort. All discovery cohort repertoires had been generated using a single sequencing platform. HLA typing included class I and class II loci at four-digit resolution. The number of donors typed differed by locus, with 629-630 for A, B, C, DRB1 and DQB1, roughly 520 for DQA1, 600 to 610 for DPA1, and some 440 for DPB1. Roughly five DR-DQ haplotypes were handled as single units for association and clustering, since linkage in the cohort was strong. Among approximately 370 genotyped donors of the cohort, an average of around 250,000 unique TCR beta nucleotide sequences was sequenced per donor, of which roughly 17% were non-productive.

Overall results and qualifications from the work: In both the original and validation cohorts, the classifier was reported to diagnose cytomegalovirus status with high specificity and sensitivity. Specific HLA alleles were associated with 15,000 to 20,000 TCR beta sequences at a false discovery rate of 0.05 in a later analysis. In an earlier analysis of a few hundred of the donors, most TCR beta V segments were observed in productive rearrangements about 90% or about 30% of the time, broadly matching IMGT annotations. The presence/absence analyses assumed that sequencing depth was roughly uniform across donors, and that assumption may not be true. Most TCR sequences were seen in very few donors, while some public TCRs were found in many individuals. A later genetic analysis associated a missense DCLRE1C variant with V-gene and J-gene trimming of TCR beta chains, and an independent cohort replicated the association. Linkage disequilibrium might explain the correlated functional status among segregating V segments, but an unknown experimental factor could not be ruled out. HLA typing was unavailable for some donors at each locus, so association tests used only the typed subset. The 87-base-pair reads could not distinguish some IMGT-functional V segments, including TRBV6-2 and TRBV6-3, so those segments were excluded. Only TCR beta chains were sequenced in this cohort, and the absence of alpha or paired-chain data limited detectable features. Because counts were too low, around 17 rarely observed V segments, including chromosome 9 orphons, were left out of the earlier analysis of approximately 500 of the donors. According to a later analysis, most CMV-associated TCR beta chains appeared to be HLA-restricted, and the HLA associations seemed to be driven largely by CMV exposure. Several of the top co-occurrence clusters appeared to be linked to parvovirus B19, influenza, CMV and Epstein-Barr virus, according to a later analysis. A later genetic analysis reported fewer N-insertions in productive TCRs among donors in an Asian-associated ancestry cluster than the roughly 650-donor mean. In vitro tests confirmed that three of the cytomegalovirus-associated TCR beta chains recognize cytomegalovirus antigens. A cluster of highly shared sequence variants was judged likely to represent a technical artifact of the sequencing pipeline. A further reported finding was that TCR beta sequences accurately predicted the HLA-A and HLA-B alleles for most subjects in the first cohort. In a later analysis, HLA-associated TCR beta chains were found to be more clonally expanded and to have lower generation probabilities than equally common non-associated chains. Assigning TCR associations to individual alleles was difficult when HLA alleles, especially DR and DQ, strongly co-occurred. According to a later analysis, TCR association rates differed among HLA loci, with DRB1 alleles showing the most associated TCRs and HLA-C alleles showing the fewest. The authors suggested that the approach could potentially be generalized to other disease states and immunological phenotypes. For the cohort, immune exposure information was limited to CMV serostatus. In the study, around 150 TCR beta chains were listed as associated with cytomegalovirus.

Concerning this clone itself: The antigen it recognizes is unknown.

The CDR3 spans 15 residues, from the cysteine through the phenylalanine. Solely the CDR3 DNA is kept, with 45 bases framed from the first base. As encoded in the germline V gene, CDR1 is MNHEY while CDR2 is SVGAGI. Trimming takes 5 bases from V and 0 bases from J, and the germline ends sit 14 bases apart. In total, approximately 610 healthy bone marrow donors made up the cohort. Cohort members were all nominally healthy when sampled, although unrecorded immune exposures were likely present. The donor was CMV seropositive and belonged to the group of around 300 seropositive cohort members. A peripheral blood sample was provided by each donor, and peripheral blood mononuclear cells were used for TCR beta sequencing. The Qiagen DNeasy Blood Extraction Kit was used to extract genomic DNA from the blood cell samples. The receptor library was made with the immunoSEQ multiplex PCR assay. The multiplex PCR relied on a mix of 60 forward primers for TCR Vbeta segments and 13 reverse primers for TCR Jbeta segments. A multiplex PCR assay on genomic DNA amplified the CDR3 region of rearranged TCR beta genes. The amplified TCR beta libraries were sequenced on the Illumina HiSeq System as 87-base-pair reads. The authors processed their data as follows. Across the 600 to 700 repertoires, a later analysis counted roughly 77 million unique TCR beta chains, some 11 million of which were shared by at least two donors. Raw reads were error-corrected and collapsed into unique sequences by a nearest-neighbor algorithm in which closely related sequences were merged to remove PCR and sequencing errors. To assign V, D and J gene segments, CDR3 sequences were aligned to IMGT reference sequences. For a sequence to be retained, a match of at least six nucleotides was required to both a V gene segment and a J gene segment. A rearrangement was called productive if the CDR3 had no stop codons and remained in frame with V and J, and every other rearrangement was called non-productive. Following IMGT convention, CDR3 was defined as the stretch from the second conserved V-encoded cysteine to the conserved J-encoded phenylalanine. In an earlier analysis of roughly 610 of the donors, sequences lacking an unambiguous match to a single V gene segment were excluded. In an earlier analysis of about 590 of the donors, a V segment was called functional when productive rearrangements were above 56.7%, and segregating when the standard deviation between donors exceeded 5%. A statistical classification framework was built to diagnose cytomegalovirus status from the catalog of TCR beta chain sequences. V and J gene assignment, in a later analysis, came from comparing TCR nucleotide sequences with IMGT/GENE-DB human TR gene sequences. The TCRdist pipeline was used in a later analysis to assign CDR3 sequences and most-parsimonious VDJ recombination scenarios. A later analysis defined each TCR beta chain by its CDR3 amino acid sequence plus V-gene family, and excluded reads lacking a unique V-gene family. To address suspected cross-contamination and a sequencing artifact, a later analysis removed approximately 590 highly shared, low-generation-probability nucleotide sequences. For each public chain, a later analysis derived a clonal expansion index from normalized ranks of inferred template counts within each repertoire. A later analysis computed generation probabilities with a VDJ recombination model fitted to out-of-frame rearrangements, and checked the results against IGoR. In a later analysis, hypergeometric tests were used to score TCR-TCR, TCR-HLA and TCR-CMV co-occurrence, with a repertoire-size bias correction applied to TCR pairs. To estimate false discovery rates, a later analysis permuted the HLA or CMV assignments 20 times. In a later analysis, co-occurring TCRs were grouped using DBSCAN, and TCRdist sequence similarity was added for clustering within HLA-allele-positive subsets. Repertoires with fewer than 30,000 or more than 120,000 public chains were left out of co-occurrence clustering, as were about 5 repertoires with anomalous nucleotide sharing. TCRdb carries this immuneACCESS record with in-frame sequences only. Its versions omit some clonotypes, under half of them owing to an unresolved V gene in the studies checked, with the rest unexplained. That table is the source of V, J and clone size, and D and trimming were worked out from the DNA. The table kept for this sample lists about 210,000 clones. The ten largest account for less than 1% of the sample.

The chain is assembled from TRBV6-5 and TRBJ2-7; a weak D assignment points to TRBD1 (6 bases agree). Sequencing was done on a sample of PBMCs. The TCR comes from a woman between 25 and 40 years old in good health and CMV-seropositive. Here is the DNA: TGTGCCAGCAGTAACCTCAGGGGCAGCTCCTACGAGCAGTACTTC. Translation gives CASSNLRGSSYEQYF.